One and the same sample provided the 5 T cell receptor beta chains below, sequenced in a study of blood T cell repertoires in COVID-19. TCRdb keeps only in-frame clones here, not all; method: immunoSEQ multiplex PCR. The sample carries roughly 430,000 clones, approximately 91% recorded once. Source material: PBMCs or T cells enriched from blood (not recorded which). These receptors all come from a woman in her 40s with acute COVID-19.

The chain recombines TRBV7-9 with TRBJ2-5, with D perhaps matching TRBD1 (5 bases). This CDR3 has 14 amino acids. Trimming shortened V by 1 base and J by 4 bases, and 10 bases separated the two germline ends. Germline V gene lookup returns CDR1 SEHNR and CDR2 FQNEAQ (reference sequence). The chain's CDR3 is CASSLEGRGETQYF. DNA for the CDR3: TGTGCCAGCAGCTTAGAGGGAAGGGGAGAGACCCAGTACTTC.

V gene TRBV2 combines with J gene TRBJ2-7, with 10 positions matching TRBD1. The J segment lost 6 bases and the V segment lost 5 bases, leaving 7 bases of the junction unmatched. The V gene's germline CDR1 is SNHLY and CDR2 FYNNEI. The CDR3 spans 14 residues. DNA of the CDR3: TGTGCCAGCAGTTTTCGGGACAGGGGATTCGAGCAGTACTTC. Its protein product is CASSFRDRGFEQYF. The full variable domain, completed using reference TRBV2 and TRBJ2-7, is EPEVTQTPSHQVTQMGQEVILRCVPISNHLYFYWYRQILGQKVEFLVSFYNNEISEKSEIFDDQFSVERPDGSNFTLKIRSTKLEDSAMYFCASSFRDRGFEQYFGPGTRLTVT.

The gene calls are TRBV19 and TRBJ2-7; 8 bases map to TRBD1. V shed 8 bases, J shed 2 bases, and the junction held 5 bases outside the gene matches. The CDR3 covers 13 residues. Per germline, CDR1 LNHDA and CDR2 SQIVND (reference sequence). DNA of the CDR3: TGTGCCAGTTCGGACAGGGACACCTACGAGCAGTACTTC. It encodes CASSDRDTYEQYF. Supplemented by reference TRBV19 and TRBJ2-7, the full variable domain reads DGGITQSPKYLFRKEGQNVTLSCEQNLNHDAMYWYRQDPGQGLRLIYYSQIVNDFQKGDIAEGYSVSREKKESFPLTVTSAQKNPTAFYLCASSDRDTYEQYFGPGTRLTVT.

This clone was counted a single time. Here the CDR3 DNA reads TGTGCCAGCAGCCAAGGATCCGGGGGGGGCAATCAGCCCCAGCATTTT. Protein product: CASSQGSGGGNQPQHF. This chain joins TRBV3-1 (or the pseudogene TRBV3-2) and TRBJ1-5, with D possibly matching TRBD1 (5 bases). This CDR3 region has 16 residues. Trimming pared 1 base from V and 2 bases from J, leaving 12 bases between. From germline, CDR1 is LGHDT and CDR2 YNNKEL (reference sequence).

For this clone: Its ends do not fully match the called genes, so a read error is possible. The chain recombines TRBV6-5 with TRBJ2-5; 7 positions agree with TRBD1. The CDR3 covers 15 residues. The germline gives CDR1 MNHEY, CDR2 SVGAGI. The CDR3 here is CASCYLRGLKETQYF. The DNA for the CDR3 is TGTGCCAGCTGTTACCTGAGGGGGCTGAAGGAGACCCAGTACTTC.